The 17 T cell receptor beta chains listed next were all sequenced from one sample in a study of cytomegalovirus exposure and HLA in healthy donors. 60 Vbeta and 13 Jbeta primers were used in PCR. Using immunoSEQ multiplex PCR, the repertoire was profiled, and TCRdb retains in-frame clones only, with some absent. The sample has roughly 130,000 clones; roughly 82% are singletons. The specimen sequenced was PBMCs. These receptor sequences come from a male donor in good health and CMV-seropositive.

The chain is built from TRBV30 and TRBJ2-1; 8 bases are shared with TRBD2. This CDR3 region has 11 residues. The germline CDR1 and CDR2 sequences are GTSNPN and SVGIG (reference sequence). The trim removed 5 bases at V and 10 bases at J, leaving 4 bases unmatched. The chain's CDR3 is CAWGRLAEQFF. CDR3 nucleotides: TGTGCCTGGGGGAGACTAGCGGAGCAGTTCTTC.

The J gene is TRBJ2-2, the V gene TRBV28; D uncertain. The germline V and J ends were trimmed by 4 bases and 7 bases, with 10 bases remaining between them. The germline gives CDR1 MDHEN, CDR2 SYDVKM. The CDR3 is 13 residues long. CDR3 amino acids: CASSWPSHGELFF. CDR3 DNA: TGTGCCAGCAGTTGGCCGTCCCACGGGGAGCTGTTTTTT.

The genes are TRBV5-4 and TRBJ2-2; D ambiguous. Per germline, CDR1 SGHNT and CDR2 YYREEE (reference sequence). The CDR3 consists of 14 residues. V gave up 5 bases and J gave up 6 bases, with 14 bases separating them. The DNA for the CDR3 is TGTGCCAGCAGTCCGGCGGATGTTCCCGGGGAGCTGTTTTTT. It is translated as CASSPADVPGELFF.

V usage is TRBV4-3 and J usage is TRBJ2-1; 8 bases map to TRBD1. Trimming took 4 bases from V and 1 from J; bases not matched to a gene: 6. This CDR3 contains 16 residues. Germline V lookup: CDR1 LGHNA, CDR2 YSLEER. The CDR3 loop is CASSLGQGRSYNEQFF. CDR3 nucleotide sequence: TGCGCCAGCAGCCTCGGACAGGGTCGGTCCTACAATGAGCAGTTCTTC.

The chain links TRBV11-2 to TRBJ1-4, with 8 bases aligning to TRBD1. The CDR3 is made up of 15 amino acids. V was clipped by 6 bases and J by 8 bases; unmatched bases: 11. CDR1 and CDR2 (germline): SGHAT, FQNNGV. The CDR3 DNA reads TGTGCCAGCAGTCGTGGCCAGGGGGCCAGAGAAAAACTGTTTTTT. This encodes CASSRGQGAREKLFF.

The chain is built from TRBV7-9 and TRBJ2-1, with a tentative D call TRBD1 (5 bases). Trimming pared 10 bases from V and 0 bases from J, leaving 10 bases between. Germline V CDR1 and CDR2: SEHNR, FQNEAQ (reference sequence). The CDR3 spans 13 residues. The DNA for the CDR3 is TGTGCCAACCAGGGCAGCTCCTACAATGAGCAGTTCTTC. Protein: CANQGSSYNEQFF.

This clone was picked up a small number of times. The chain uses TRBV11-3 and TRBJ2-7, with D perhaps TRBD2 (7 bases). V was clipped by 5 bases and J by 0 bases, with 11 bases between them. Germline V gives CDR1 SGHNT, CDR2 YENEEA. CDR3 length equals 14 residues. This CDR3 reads CASSRGGGSYEQYF. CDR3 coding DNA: TGTGCCAGCAGCCGCGGGGGCGGCTCCTACGAGCAGTACTTC.

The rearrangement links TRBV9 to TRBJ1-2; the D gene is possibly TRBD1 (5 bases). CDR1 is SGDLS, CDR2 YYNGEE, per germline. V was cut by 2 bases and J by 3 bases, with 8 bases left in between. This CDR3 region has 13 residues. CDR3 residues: CASSVWGDYGYTF. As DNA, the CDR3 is TGTGCCAGCAGCGTTTGGGGGGACTATGGCTACACCTTC.

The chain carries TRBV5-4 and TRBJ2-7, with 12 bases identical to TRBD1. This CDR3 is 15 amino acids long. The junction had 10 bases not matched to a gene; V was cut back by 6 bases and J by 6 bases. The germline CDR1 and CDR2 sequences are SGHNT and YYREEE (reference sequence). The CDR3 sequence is CASTPSPGQGAEQYF. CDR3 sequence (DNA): TGTGCCAGCACCCCCTCTCCGGGACAGGGGGCCGAGCAGTACTTC.

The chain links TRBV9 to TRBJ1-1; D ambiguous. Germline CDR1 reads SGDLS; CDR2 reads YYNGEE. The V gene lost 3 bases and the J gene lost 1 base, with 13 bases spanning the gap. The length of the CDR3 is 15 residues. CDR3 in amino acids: CASSATFSANTEAFF. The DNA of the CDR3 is TGTGCCAGCAGCGCGACATTTTCGGCGAACACTGAAGCTTTCTTT.

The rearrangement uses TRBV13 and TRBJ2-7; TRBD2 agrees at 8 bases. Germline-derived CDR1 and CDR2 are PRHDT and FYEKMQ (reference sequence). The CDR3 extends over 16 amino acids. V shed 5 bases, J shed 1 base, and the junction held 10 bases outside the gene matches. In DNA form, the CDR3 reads TGTGCCAGCAGCCCAATTCAAAGCGGGAGTTCCTACGAGCAGTACTTC. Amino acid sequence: CASSPIQSGSSYEQYF.

CDR3 sequence reads: CASSKTSGSYNEQFF. The CDR3 region has the DNA TGTGCCAGCAGCAAAACTAGCGGGTCCTACAATGAGCAGTTCTTC. V is TRBV21-1 and J is TRBJ2-1; the table calls TRBD2, which could not be checked here. TRBV21-1 is deemed a pseudogene. The CDR3 is made up of 15 amino acids.

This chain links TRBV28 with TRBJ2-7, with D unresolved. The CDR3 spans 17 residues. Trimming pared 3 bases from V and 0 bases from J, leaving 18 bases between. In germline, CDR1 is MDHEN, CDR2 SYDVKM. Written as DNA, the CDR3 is TGTGCCAGCAGTTTGGCGACCTCTCTTAGGAGCTCCTACGAGCAGTACTTC. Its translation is CASSLATSLRSSYEQYF.

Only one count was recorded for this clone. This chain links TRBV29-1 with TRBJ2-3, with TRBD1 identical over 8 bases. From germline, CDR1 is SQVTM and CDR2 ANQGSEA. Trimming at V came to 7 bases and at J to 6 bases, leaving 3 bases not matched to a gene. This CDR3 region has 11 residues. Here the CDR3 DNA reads TGCAGCGACTACAGGGGGGATACGCAGTATTTT. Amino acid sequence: CSDYRGDTQYF.

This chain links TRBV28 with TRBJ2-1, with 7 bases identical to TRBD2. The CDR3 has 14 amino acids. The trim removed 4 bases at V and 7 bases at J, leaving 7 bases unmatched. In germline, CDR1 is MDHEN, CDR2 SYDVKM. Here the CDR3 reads CASSYGTTLNEQFF. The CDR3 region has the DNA TGTGCCAGCAGTTACGGGACTACCCTGAATGAGCAGTTCTTC. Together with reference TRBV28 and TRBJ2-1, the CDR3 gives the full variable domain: DVKVTQSSRYLVKRTGEKVFLECVQDMDHENMFWYRQDPGLGLRLIYFSYDVKMKEKGDIPEGYSVSREKKERFSLILESASTNQTSMYLCASSYGTTLNEQFFGPGTRLTVL.

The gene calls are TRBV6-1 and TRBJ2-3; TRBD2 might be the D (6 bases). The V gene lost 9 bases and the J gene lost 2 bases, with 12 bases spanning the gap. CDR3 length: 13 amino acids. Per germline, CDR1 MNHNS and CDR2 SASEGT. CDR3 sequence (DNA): TGTGCCAGTGGACTACCGATCACAGATACGCAGTATTTT. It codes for CASGLPITDTQYF.

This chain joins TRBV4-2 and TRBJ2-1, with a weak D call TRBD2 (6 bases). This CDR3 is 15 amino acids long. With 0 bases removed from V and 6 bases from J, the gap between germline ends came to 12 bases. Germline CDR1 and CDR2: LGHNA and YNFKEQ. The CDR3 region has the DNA TGTGCCAGCAGCCAAGATATGGCGGGATTCAATGAGCAGTTCTTC. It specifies CASSQDMAGFNEQFF.